What follows describes a single TCR beta chain. V was pared by 3 bases and J by 2 bases, with 17 bases between. CDR3 length: 16 amino acids. The germline V gene has CDR1 SGHRS and CDR2 YFSETQ. The record originates from a study of blood T cell repertoires in COVID-19. Background on the study: Acute and convalescent COVID-19 specimens originated in the United States, Italy and Spain. PBMCs, B-cell-depleted T cells, or T cells were the source of the cDNA or gDNA that made up the material.

Only in-frame clones appear in the TCRdb table, and some are missing; sequencing was by immunoSEQ multiplex PCR. The sample lists roughly 150,000 clones, 70% to 80% occurring once. This clonotype was obtained from a man aged 60-69 years with acute or convalescent COVID-19. The sequenced sample was peripheral blood. The genes are TRBV5-1 and TRBJ2-5; tentatively, D is TRBD1 (7 bases). As DNA, the CDR3 is TGCGCCAGCAGCTGGCAGGGGGGCGAGTATCAAGAGACCCAGTACTTC. It codes for CASSWQGGEYQETQYF.